Listed below are T cell receptor beta chains from one sample, sequenced in a study of shared clonotypes between healthy human individuals. Some clones are missing from TCRdb's copy, which holds only in-frame ones; the method was immunoSEQ multiplex PCR. The data show over a million clones, roughly 96% seen once. The sequencing sample was made of naive CD4+ T cells sorted from blood. The source of these receptors is a man aged 25 to 45 in good health. CDR3s include the opening cysteine and the closing phenylalanine or tryptophan. Each record gives: J gene, clone size, V gene, D gene, CDR3 length, CDR3 DNA, CDR3 protein. The D gene is left open where the match is weak. Size values are once, few and many counts, or a class for expanded clones, and some rows have none.

TRBJ2-1,.,TRBV11-3,TRBD2,18,TGTGCCAGCAGCTCCGGTAGCGGGAGGGGAAGCTCCTACAATGAGCAGTTCTTC,CASSSGSGRGSSYNEQFF
TRBJ2-2,.,TRBV30,.,14,TGTGCCTGGGATAACGATCGGGGCACCGGGGAGCTGTTTTTT,CAWDNDRGTGELFF
TRBJ2-2,.,TRBV6-1,.,14,TGTGCCAGCCCCCCGCTGGTCGACACCGGGGAGCTGTTTTTT,CASPPLVDTGELFF
TRBJ2-1,.,TRBV28,.,11,TGTGCCAGCAGTCCAAGTAATGAGCAGTTCTTC,CASSPSNEQFF
TRBJ2-3,.,TRBV5-1,.,15,TGCGCCAGCAGCCCCGGTGAGGGGAACACAGATACGCAGTATTTT,CASSPGEGNTDTQYF
TRBJ2-7,.,TRBV28,TRBD2,18,TGTGCCAGCAGCCGCGCCAGGGGTACTAGCGGTGATTCCTACGAGCAGTACTTC,CASSRARGTSGDSYEQYF
TRBJ1-5,.,TRBV6-5,.,14,TGTGCCAGCAGTTACCGGTATAGCAATCAGCCCCAGCATTTT,CASSYRYSNQPQHF
TRBJ2-1,.,TRBV28,TRBD2,19,TGTGCCAGCAGTTTACCCTCCACCACACTAGCGGGAGTTTACAATGAGCAGTTCTTC,CASSLPSTTLAGVYNEQFF
TRBJ2-3,.,TRBV11-2,TRBD2,16,TGTGCCAGCAGCTTTGTGACGGGAGGGGACACAGATACGCAGTATTTT,CASSFVTGGDTDTQYF
TRBJ2-2,once,TRBV11-2,.,15,TGTGCCAGCAGCACACAACCAAGCAGGGCCGGGGAGCTGTTTTTT,CASSTQPSRAGELFF
TRBJ2-3,.,TRBV9,.,15,TGTGCCAGCAGGTCGGGACCAGCAGGCGCAGATACGCAGTATTTT,CASRSGPAGADTQYF
TRBJ2-2,.,TRBV5-4,.,15,TGTGCCAGCAGCCTTTTGGCTGGGAAAACCGGGGAGCTGTTTTTT,CASSLLAGKTGELFF
TRBJ1-1,.,TRBV5-1,TRBD1,15,TGCGCCAGCAGCGATTATTTCGGACAGGGCGAGGGGGCTTTCTTT,CASSDYFGQGEGAFF
TRBJ2-7,.,TRBV15,.,16,TGTGCCACCAGCAGAGATCTTCGGGGACTTGCATACGAGCAGTACTTC,CATSRDLRGLAYEQYF
TRBJ1-5,.,TRBV7-2,.,13,TGTGCCAGCAGCTTAGCGCTCGGGTATCCCCAGCATTTT,CASSLALGYPQHF
TRBJ1-1,.,TRBV18,.,13,TGTGCCAGCTCACCTCTGGGGGGGACTGAAGCTTTCTTT,CASSPLGGTEAFF
TRBJ2-3,.,TRBV2,.,14,TGTGCACAGAATAGGGGGGAACGCACAGATACGCAGTATTTT,CAQNRGERTDTQYF
TRBJ1-1,.,TRBV25-1,.,17,TGTGCCACCGCTCCGGGAGGCTACTGGGCCCGAAACACTGAAGCTTTCTTT,CATAPGGYWARNTEAFF
TRBJ2-3,.,TRBV4-3,.,13,TGCGCCAGCAGCCAAGAAGCACCAGATACGCAGTATTTT,CASSQEAPDTQYF
TRBJ2-5,.,TRBV11-3,.,14,TGTGCCAGCAGTCTAGTCCACGGACAAGAGACCCAGTACTTC,CASSLVHGQETQYF
TRBJ2-2,.,TRBV2,TRBD1,12,TGTGCCAGCAAACAGGGGTCTCGGGAGCTGTTTTTT,CASKQGSRELFF
TRBJ2-1,.,TRBV18,.,12,TGTGCCAGCTCACCGGGACTTTTTGAGCAGTTCTTC,CASSPGLFEQFF
TRBJ2-7,.,TRBV29-1,.,13,TGCAGCGTTGATCGGGGATCATCCTACGAGCAGTACTTC,CSVDRGSSYEQYF
TRBJ2-7,.,TRBV10-1,.,14,TGCGCCAGCAGTCTTAACAGGTACTCCTACGAGCAGTACTTC,CASSLNRYSYEQYF
TRBJ2-4,.,TRBV25-1,.,16,TGTGCCAGCAGTGAAGTCGGCCCCCTAGCCAAAAACATTCAGTACTTC,CASSEVGPLAKNIQYF
TRBJ2-6,.,TRBV5-1,TRBD1,18,TGCGCCAGCAGCCGTGCGGGACAGGACCTCTCTGGGGCCAACGTCCTGACTTTC,CASSRAGQDLSGANVLTF
TRBJ1-4,.,TRBV18,.,16,TGTGCCAGCTCACCTCAAACCATGTTGGGAGTTGAAAAACTGTTTTTT,CASSPQTMLGVEKLFF
TRBJ2-5,.,TRBV7-9,.,13,TGTGCCAGCGGGGCTTCTAACCAAGAGACCCAGTACTTC,CASGASNQETQYF
TRBJ2-7,.,TRBV15,TRBD2,14,TGTGCCACCGCCATCCTAGCGGGAGACTACGAGCAGTACTTC,CATAILAGDYEQYF
TRBJ2-6,.,TRBV30,.,12,TGTGCCTGGAGTTTCGGGGCCAACGTCCTGACTTTC,CAWSFGANVLTF
TRBJ2-4,.,TRBV18,TRBD1,16,TGTGCCAGCTCACCGCAACAGGGGGCGCCCAAAAACATTCAGTACTTC,CASSPQQGAPKNIQYF
TRBJ2-1,once,TRBV5-5,.,14,TGTGCCAGCAGCTTGGGGACCGTTCCAAATGAGCAGTTCTTC,CASSLGTVPNEQFF
TRBJ2-1,.,TRBV6-5,TRBD2,15,TGTGCCAGCAGCCTTAGCGGGAGCTCCTACAATGAGCAGTTCTTC,CASSLSGSSYNEQFF
TRBJ1-1,.,TRBV5-1,.,13,TGCGCCAGCAGCTTGTTTTCAGACACTGAAGCTTTCTTT,CASSLFSDTEAFF
TRBJ2-2,.,TRBV18,.,15,TGTGCCAGCTCACCGGGAACAGGAAACACCGGGGAGCTGTTTTTT,CASSPGTGNTGELFF
TRBJ2-2,.,TRBV11-3,.,12,TGTGCCAGCAGCTGGGGCACCGGGGAGCTGTTTTTT,CASSWGTGELFF
TRBJ2-7,once,TRBV9,.,14,TGTGCCAGCAGCGTAAGGGGGAGGGGCTACGAGCAGTACTTC,CASSVRGRGYEQYF
TRBJ2-1,.,TRBV6-6,.,13,TGTGCCAGCAGTCAAGTAAGATACAATGAGCAGTTCTTC,CASSQVRYNEQFF
TRBJ1-1,.,TRBV29-1,.,11,TGCAGCGTTAACACTCCGGCTGAAGCTTTCTTT,CSVNTPAEAFF
TRBJ2-1,.,TRBV5-1,.,14,TGCGCCAGCAGCTTGGTGGACCAGCACAATGAGCAGTTCTTC,CASSLVDQHNEQFF
TRBJ2-1,.,TRBV11-3,.,14,TGTGCCAGCAGCTCCCAACTCTCCTACAATGAGCAGTTCTTC,CASSSQLSYNEQFF